Sequencing of this T cell receptor (beta chain) was carried out in a study of blood T cell repertoires in COVID-19. Study-level information: The cDNA or gDNA used as material had been derived from T cells, B-cell-depleted T cells, or PBMCs.

J gave up 4 bases and V 5 bases, and 5 bases lay outside the gene matches. Germline lookup yields CDR1 MNHEY and CDR2 SVGEGT. The CDR3 has 14 amino acids. Sequencing used immunoSEQ multiplex PCR; TCRdb keeps in-frame clones, though not all of them. This table holds over 25,000 clones, more than 70% found once. The source is a human donor with active COVID-19. The donor label of this sample is uncertain. The rearrangement joins TRBV6-2 or TRBV6-3 to TRBJ2-3; TRBD2 agrees at 8 bases. The sample was peripheral blood. This CDR3 reads CASSDGLAPDTQYF. DNA for the CDR3: TGTGCCAGCAGTGATGGACTAGCCCCAGATACGCAGTATTTT.